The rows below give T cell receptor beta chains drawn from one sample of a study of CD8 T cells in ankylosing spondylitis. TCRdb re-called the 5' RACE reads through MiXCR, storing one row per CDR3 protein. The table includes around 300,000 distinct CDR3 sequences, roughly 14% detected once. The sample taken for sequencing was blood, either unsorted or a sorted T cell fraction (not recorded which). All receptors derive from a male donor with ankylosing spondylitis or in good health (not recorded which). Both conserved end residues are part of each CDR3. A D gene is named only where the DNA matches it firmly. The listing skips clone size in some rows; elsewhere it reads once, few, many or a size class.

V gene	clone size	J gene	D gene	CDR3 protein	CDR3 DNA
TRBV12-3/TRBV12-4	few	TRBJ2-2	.	CASTNKGQISKAGELFF	TGTGCCAGCACCAATAAAGGGCAGATATCAAAAGCGGGGGAGCTGTTTTTT
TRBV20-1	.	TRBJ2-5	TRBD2	CSAREVRRVPGGETQYF	TGCAGTGCTAGAGAAGTCCGTCGGGTCCCGGGGGGGGAGACCCAGTACTTC
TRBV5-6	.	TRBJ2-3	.	CASSLSLIADTQYF	TGTGCCAGCAGCTTAAGCCTGATCGCAGATACGCAGTATTTT
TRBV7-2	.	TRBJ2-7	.	CASRRLGTSYEQYF	TGTGCCAGCAGGAGACTGGGCACCTCCTACGAGCAGTACTTC
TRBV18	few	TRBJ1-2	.	CASSPGLPGTTRHGYTF	TGTGCCAGCTCACCAGGCTTACCCGGGACTACCCGACATGGCTACACCTTC
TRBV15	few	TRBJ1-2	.	CATSRAGLGYGYTF	TGTGCCACCAGCAGAGCCGGTCTGGGCTATGGCTACACCTTC
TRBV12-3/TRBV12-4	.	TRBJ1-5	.	CASSSKGQPQHF	TGTGCCAGCAGTTCTAAGGGCCAGCCCCAGCATTTT
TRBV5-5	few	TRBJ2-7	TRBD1	CASSLTGTGASYEQYF	TGTGCCAGCAGCTTGACCGGGACAGGGGCTAGCTACGAGCAGTACTTC
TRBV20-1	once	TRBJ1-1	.	CSARDWHTEAFF	TGCAGTGCTAGAGATTGGCACACTGAAGCTTTCTTT
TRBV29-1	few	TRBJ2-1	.	CSPGAALGNEQFF	TGCAGCCCAGGGGCGGCCCTAGGGAATGAGCAGTTCTTC
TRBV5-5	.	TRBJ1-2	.	CASSLWAGGYTF	TGTGCCAGCAGTCTCTGGGCCGGGGGCTACACCTTC
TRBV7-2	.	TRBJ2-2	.	CASSRLLYTGELFF	TGTGCCAGCAGCCGGCTCCTATACACCGGGGAGCTGTTTTTT
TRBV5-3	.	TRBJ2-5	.	CASSVVSQGGAQYF	TGTGCCAGCAGCGTAGTGTCGCAAGGGGGAGCCCAGTACTTC
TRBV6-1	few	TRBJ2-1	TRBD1	CATMDRAPYNEQFF	TGTGCCACCATGGACAGGGCCCCCTACAATGAGCAGTTCTTC
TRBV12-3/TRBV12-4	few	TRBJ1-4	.	CASSLTAGPFEKLFF	TGTGCCAGCAGTTTGACGGCAGGGCCCTTCGAAAAACTGTTTTTT
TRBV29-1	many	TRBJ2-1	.	CSALRTDFYNEQFF	TGCAGCGCCCTCCGGACGGATTTCTACAATGAGCAGTTCTTC
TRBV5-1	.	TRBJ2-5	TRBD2	CASSLSPTSGRARETQYF	TGCGCCAGCAGCTTGTCCCCAACTAGCGGGAGGGCCCGGGAGACCCAGTACTTC
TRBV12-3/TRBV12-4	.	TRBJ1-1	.	CASSLNGGNTEAFF	TGTGCCAGCAGTTTAAACGGGGGCAACACTGAAGCTTTCTTT
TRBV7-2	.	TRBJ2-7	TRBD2	CASSLLAATYEQYF	TGTGCCAGCAGCTTACTAGCGGCCACCTACGAGCAGTACTTC
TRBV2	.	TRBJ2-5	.	CASNKQDFMRETQYF	TGTGCCAGCAATAAGCAGGACTTCATGAGAGAGACCCAGTACTTC
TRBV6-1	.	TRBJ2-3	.	CASSQTTGTRGDTQYF	TGTGCCAGTAGTCAGACAACAGGAACCCGCGGAGATACGCAGTATTTT
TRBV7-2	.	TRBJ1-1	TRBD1	CASSSDRGLASTEAFF	TGTGCCAGCAGCTCCGACAGGGGGCTCGCAAGCACTGAAGCTTTCTTT
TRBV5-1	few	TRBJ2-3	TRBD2	CASSSSSGGAQTDTQYF	TGCGCCAGCAGCTCTTCTAGCGGGGGGGCCCAGACAGATACGCAGTATTTT
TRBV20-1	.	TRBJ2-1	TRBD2	CSAPGLGESEQFF	TGCAGTGCCCCGGGACTAGGGGAAAGCGAGCAGTTCTTC
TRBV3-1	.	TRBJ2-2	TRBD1	CASSHGTGGLDNTGELFF	TGTGCCAGCAGCCACGGGACAGGGGGCCTGGATAACACCGGGGAGCTGTTTTTT
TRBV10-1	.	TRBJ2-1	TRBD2	CASSLAGGPEEQFF	TGCGCCAGCAGCCTAGCGGGAGGGCCGGAAGAGCAGTTCTTC
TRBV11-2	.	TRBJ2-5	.	CASSLDRTPQETQYF	TGTGCCAGCAGCTTAGATCGGACCCCTCAAGAGACCCAGTACTTC
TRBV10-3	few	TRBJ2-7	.	CAISVRDTYEQYF	TGTGCCATCAGTGTAAGGGATACCTACGAGCAGTACTTC
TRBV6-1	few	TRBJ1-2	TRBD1	CASSETPGQGARGYTF	TGTGCCAGCAGTGAGACTCCGGGACAGGGGGCGCGGGGCTACACCTTC
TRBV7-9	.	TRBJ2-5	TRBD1	CASSRDRGREETQYF	TGTGCCAGCAGCCGGGACAGGGGTCGTGAAGAGACCCAGTACTTC
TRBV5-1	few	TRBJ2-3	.	CASSLSGRESDTQYF	TGCGCCAGCAGCTTGTCGGGCAGGGAATCAGATACGCAGTATTTT
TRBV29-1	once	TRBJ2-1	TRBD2	CSVSGTSGGNEQFF	TGCAGCGTCTCCGGGACTAGCGGGGGCAATGAGCAGTTCTTC
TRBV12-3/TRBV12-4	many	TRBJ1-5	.	CASSLSGDQPQHF	TGTGCCAGCAGCTTGAGTGGGGATCAGCCCCAGCATTTT
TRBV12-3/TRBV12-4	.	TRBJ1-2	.	CASSLIGTPNYGYTF	TGTGCCAGCAGTCTCATCGGGACACCTAACTATGGCTACACCTTC
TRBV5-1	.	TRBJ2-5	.	CASTKNEAFSRRETQYF	TGCGCCAGCACCAAAAATGAAGCTTTTTCGCGAAGGGAGACCCAGTACTTC
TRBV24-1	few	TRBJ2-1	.	CATSGVGFNEQFF	TGTGCCACCAGTGGGGTGGGGTTCAATGAGCAGTTCTTC
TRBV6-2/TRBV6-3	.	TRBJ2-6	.	CATEGSSGANVLTF	TGTGCCACCGAGGGGAGCTCTGGGGCCAACGTCCTGACTTTC
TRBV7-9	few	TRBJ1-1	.	CASNRRDHTEAFF	TGTGCCAGCAACCGCAGGGATCACACTGAAGCTTTCTTT
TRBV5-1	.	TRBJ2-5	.	CASSLALGRQETQYF	TGCGCCAGCAGCTTGGCCCTAGGACGGCAAGAGACCCAGTACTTC
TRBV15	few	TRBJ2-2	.	CATSRTDRSNTGELFF	TGTGCCACCAGCAGGACGGACAGATCGAACACCGGGGAGCTGTTTTTT
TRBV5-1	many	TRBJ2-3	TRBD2	CASSMGLAGADTQYF	TGCGCCAGCAGCATGGGACTAGCGGGAGCGGATACGCAGTATTTT
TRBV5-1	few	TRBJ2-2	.	CASSATGFYGELFF	TGCGCCAGCAGCGCCACAGGGTTTTACGGGGAGCTGTTTTTT
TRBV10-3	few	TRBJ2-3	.	CAISGGVTDTQYF	TGTGCCATCAGCGGGGGCGTGACAGATACGCAGTATTTT
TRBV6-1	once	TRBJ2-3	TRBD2	CASSGTSGGPRDTQYF	TGTGCCAGCAGTGGGACTAGCGGTGGCCCCAGGGATACGCAGTATTTT
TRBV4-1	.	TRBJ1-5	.	CASSQDQVNQPQHF	TGCGCCAGCAGCCAAGATCAGGTAAATCAGCCCCAGCATTTT
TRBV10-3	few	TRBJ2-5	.	CAISWSGTGETQYF	TGTGCCATCAGTTGGTCTGGGACTGGAGAGACCCAGTACTTC
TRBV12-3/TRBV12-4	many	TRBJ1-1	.	CASRPRGGYTEAFF	TGTGCCAGCAGACCGCGGGGCGGGTACACTGAAGCTTTCTTT
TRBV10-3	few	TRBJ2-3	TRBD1	CAISYRGTDTQYF	TGTGCCATCAGCTACAGGGGGACAGATACGCAGTATTTT
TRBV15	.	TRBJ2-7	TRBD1	CATSRDGQGFYEQYF	TGTGCCACCAGCAGAGATGGACAGGGGTTCTACGAGCAGTACTTC
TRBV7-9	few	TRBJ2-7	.	CASSLARGDEQYF	TGTGCCAGCAGCTTAGCACGGGGAGACGAGCAGTACTTC
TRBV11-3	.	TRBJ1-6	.	CASSFGNSPLHF	TGTGCCAGCAGCTTCGGGAATTCACCCCTCCACTTT
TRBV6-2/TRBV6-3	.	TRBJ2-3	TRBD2	CASSSSTSGGRTDTQYF	TGTGCCAGCAGTTCTAGCACTAGCGGGGGTCGGACAGATACGCAGTATTTT
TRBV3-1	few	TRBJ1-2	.	CASSHTVQPGYGYTF	TGTGCCAGCAGCCATACGGTACAGCCTGGCTATGGCTACACCTTC
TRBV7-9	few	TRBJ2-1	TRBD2	CASSLPEIAGTGEQFF	TGTGCCAGCAGCTTACCCGAAATAGCGGGAACCGGTGAGCAGTTCTTC